The following is a T cell receptor beta chain sequence with its context. Per germline, CDR1 MGHRA and CDR2 YSYEKL. The trim removed 4 bases at V and 6 bases at J, leaving 12 bases unmatched. This CDR3 comprises 17 residues. This entry belongs to a study of blood T cell repertoires in COVID-19. In the original workflow: Amplification from reference gene primers served as the basis for estimated nucleated cell counts. Assay used: immunoSEQ multiplex PCR; TCRdb lists only in-frame clones, some missing. V and J calls and clone size are copied from that table; D and trimming were computed from the DNA. The sample comprises under 250,000 clones, roughly 82% of which are singletons, and approximately 12% rests with the top ten.

The rearrangement joins TRBV4-1 to TRBJ2-2, with 9 bases identical to TRBD1. What was sequenced was peripheral blood. This TCR came from a woman aged 35 to 49 with acute or convalescent COVID-19. The chain's CDR3 is CASSRIPGQGFSGELFF. The CDR3 nucleotides are TGCGCCAGCAGCCGGATACCGGGACAGGGTTTCTCCGGGGAGCTGTTTTTT.